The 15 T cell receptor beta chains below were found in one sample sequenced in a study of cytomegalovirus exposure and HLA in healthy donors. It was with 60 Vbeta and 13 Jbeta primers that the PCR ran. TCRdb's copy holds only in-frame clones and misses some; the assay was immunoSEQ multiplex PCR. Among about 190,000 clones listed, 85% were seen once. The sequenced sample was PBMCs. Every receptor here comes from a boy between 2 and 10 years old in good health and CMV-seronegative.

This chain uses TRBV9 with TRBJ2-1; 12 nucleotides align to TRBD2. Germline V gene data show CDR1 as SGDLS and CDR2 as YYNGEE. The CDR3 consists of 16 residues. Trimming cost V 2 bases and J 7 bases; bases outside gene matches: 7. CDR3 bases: TGTGCCAGCAGCGTCGCCGGGACTAGCGGGCATAATGAGCAGTTCTTC. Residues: CASSVAGTSGHNEQFF.

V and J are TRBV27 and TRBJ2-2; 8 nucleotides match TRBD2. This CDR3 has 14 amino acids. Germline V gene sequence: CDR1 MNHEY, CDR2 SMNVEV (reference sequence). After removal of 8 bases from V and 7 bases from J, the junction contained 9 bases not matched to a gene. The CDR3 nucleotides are TGTGCCAGCCCCCCCGGGACTAGGATCGGGGAGCTGTTTTTT. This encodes CASPPGTRIGELFF.

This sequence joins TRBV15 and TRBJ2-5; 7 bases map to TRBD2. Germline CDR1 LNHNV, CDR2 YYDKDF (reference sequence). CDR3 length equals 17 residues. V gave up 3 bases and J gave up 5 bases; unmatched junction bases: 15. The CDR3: CATSSPRRGLGKETQYF. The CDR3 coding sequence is TGTGCCACCAGCAGTCCTCGGCGGGGGTTGGGGAAGGAGACCCAGTACTTC.

The CDR3 is CASSSSGRGDEQFF. CDR3 in DNA: TGTGCCAGCAGTTCTAGCGGGAGGGGTGATGAGCAGTTCTTC. This chain connects TRBV9 to TRBJ2-1; 12 bases match TRBD2. V dropped 5 bases and J dropped 8; count of bases not matched to a gene: 5. CDR1 is SGDLS and CDR2 is YYNGEE in the germline V gene. The CDR3 is made up of 14 amino acids. Complete variable domain (other parts from reference TRBV9 and TRBJ2-1): DSGVTQTPKHLITATGQRVTLRCSPRSGDLSVYWYQQSLDQGLQFLIQYYNGEERAKGNILERFSAQQFPDLHSELNLSSLELGDSALYFCASSSSGRGDEQFFGPGTRLTVL.

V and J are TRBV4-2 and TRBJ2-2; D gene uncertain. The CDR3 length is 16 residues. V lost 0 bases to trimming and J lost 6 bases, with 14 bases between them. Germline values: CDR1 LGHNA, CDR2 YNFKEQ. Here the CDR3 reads CASSQDLMGRAGELFF. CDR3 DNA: TGTGCCAGCAGCCAAGATCTAATGGGTCGGGCCGGGGAGCTGTTTTTT.

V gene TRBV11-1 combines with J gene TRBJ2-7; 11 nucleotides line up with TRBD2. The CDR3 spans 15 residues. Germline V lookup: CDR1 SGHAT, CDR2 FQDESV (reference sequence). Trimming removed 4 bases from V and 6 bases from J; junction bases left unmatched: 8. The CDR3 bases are TGTGCCAGCAGCTCAATAGCGGGAGGGCCGCCCGAGCAGTACTTC. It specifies CASSSIAGGPPEQYF. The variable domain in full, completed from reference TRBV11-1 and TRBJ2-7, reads EAEVAQSPRYKITEKSQAVAFWCDPISGHATLYWYRQILGQGPELLVQFQDESVVDDSQLPKDRFSAERLKGVDSTLKIQPAELGDSAMYLCASSSIAGGPPEQYFGPGTRLTVT.

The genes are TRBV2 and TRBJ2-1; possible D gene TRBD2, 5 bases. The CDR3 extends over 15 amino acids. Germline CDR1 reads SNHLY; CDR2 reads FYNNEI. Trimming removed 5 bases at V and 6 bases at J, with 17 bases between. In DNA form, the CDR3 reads TGTGCCAGCAGTTTACGGGGTATAGAGACCAATGAGCAGTTCTTC. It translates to CASSLRGIETNEQFF.

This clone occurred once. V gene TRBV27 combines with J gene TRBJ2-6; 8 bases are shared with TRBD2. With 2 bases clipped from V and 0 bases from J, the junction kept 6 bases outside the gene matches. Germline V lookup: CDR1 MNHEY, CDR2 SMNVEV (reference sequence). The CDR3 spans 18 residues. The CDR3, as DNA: TGTGCCAGCAGTTTAGCGGGGGGACTCGGCTCTGGGGCCAACGTCCTGACTTTC. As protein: CASSLAGGLGSGANVLTF. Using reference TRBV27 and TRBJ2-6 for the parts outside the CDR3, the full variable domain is EAQVTQNPRYLITVTGKKLTVTCSQNMNHEYMSWYRQDPGLGLRQIYYSMNVEVTDKGDVPEGYKVSRKEKRNFPLILESPSPNQTSLYFCASSLAGGLGSGANVLTFGAGSRLTVL.

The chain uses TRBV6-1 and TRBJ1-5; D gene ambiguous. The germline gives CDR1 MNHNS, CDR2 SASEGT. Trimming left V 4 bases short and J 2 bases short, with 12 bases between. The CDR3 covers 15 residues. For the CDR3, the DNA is TGTGCCAGCAGTGGGACTCTCCTGGGCAATCAGCCCCAGCATTTT. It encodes CASSGTLLGNQPQHF.

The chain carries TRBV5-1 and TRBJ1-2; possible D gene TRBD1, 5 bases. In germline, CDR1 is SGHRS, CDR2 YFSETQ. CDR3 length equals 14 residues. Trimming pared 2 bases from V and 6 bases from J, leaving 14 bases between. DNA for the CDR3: TGCGCCAGCAGCTTCCAGGGCCAAGGGGATGGCTACACCTTC. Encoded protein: CASSFQGQGDGYTF.

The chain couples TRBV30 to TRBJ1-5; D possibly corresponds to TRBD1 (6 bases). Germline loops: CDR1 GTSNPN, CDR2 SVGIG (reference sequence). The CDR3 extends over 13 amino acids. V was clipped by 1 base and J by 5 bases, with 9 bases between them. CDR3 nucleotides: TGTGCCTGGAGTGGACAGGCCGATCAGCCCCAGCATTTT. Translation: CAWSGQADQPQHF.

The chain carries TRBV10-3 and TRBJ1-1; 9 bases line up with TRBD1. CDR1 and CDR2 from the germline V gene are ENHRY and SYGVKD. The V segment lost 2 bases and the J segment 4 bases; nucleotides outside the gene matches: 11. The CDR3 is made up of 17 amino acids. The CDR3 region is CAISEPRTGELGTEAFF. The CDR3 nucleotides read TGTGCCATCAGTGAGCCACGGACAGGGGAGCTTGGCACTGAAGCTTTCTTT.

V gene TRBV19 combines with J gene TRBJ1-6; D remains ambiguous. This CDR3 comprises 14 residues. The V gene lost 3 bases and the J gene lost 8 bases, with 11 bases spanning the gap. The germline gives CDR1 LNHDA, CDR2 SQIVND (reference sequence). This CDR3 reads CASSITGEYSPLHF. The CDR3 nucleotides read TGTGCCAGTAGTATTACCGGAGAATATTCACCCCTCCACTTT.

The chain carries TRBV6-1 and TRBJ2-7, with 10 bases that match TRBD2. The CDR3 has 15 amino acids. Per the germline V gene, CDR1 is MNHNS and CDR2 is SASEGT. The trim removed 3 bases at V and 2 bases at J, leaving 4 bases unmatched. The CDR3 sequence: CASSDKRGGAYEQYV. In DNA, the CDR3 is TGTGCCAGCAGTGATAAGCGGGGGGGAGCCTACGAGCAGTACGTC.

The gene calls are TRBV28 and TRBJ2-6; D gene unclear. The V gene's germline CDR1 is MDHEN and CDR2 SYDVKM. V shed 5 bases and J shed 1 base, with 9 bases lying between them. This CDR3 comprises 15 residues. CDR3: CASSHGISGANVLTF. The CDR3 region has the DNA TGTGCCAGCAGTCATGGCATATCTGGGGCCAACGTCCTGACTTTC.